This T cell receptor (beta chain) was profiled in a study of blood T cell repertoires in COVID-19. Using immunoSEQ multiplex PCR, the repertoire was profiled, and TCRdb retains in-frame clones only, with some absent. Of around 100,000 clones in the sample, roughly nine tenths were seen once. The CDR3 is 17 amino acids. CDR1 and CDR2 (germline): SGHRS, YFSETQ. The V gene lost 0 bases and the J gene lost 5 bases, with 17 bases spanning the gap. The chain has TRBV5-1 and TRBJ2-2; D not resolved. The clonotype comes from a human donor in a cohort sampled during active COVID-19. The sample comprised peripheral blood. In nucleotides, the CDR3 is TGCGCCAGCAGCTTGGTTGGCTCCCCGGAGTGGACCGGGGAGCTGTTTTTT. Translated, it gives CASSLVGSPEWTGELFF.